Given below is one T cell receptor beta chain in context. Authors' data handling: From reference gene primer amplification, estimates of nucleated cell counts were derived. Profiling relied on immunoSEQ multiplex PCR, and the TCRdb table lists in-frame clones only, not all of them. The D gene and trimming were derived from the DNA, and the V and J assignments and clone size from that table. The sample records some 60,000 clones, 80% to 90% being singletons. CDR3 size: 15 residues. V dropped 7 bases and J dropped 0 bases, with 16 bases sitting between them. The germline V gene has CDR1 LGHDT and CDR2 YNNKEL (reference sequence). The record originates from a study of blood T cell repertoires in COVID-19. Study summary: COVID-19 samples collected from the United States, Italy and Spain covered acute and convalescent phases. Nucleic acid was either cDNA or gDNA, and it came from T cells, B-cell-depleted T cells, or PBMCs.

This clonotype was sampled from a man aged 55 to 70 with acute or convalescent COVID-19. The chain joins TRBV3-1 (or the pseudogene TRBV3-2) to TRBJ2-7; D gene uncertain. Sequencing was carried out using peripheral blood. The CDR3 nucleotides read TGTGCCAGCACCGCAAGGTCTAGATCCTCCTACGAGCAGTACTTC. It encodes CASTARSRSSYEQYF.